This T cell receptor beta chain emerged from a study of chemoradiotherapy in HPV16-positive cancers. Repertoires were sampled repeatedly during chemoradiotherapy. TCRdb's copy holds only in-frame clones and misses some; the assay was immunoSEQ multiplex PCR. The repertoire holds about 8,000 clones, with roughly 72% as singletons. Study results and limitations: Non-HPV-specific T cells did not expand in tumors during treatment, whereas candidate HPV-specific clones and E7-related motifs did.

This clone has only one observation. Its specificity is not known. The CDR3 has 13 residues. Germline V gene sequence: CDR1 MNHNY, CDR2 SVGAGI (reference sequence). With 8 bases clipped from V and 3 bases from J, the junction kept 3 bases outside the gene matches. Sampling took place from a patient who underwent chemoradiotherapy. This chain connects TRBV6-6 to TRBJ2-7, with TRBD2 matching over 11 bases. The receptor was derived from a human donor with HPV-associated anogenital cancer. CDR3 region: CASSLAGDYEQYF. CDR3 bases: TGTGCCAGCTCACTAGCGGGGGACTACGAGCAGTACTTC.